This T cell receptor (beta chain) was profiled in a study of Ad26.COV2.S vaccination and SARS-CoV-2 variants. Study at large: Dosing was one shot or two shots 56 days apart.

Treatment in this sample: around 19 received Ad26.COV2.S at low or high dose, single or two shots; five or six received placebo; per-sample allocation not given. Vaccine and placebo recipients were sampled on day 63 after the first injection. The germline V gene encodes CDR1 LNHDA and CDR2 SQIVND (reference sequence). The V and J ends lost 6 bases and 10 bases respectively, with 10 bases between them. This CDR3 has 12 amino acids. TCRdb keeps only in-frame clones here, not all; method: immunoSEQ multiplex PCR. The sample yields about 350,000 clones, around 89% seen once. The sequences come from peripheral blood, collected in a trial of Ad26.COV2.S vaccine versus placebo. The TCR comes from a person aged 18 to 59 who received the Ad26.COV2.S COVID-19 vaccine or a placebo. The chain is built from TRBV19 and TRBJ1-6, with TRBD1 as a possible D gene (5 bases). CDR3 protein: CASRQANSPLHF. Here the CDR3 DNA reads TGTGCCAGTAGACAGGCGAACTCACCCCTCCACTTT.